This T cell receptor beta chain appears in the sequencing data of a study of cytomegalovirus exposure and HLA in healthy donors. Whole-study context: The same platform was used for the 95 to 150 validation repertoires and the roughly 670 first-cohort repertoires, a later analysis reported.

CDR1 SGHTA and CDR2 FQGNSA come from the germline V gene. This CDR3 has 15 amino acids. V lost 5 bases and J 4 bases, leaving 17 bases between the germline ends. The donors belonged to the roughly 110-subject validation cohort, separate from the roughly 650-subject first cohort. Study findings and constraints: Overall, around 160 TCR beta chains were annotated as cytomegalovirus-associated. The tendency of first-cohort TCR clusters to co-occur in the 120 validation repertoires was the finding of a later analysis.

Worth noting for this clone: The antigen remains undetermined.

Produced via immunoSEQ multiplex PCR; TCRdb's table is partial and in-frame only. The table includes tens of thousands of clones, roughly 93% detected once. This sequence was found in a woman aged 18-29 years in good health and CMV-seronegative. Material: PBMCs. This chain connects TRBV7-2 to TRBJ1-2; the D gene is possibly TRBD1 (5 bases). The CDR3 coding sequence is TGTGCCAGCAGCGAAGGGGATCCTCCCCCCTATGGCTACACCTTC. It is translated as CASSEGDPPPYGYTF.